Following are 17 T cell receptor beta chains from one sample sequenced in a study of blood T cell repertoires in COVID-19. The protocol was immunoSEQ multiplex PCR, while the TCRdb copy is restricted to in-frame clones and leaves out a portion. The data hold 250,000 to 400,000 clones, with around 88% observed a single time. Sequencing was carried out using peripheral blood. Receptor source: a woman in her twenties or thirties with COVID-19, enrolled during active disease.

The CDR3 is CATRRTSNTEAFF. CDR3 coding DNA: TGTGCCACCAGACGGACATCTAACACTGAAGCTTTCTTT. The V gene is TRBV24-1, the J gene TRBJ1-1; tentative D call: TRBD1 (5 bases). V was shortened by 7 bases and J by 2 bases, with 10 bases between the two germline ends. The CDR3 totals 13 residues. CDR1 and CDR2 from the germline V gene are KGHDR and SFDVKD.

The rearrangement joins TRBV29-1 to TRBJ1-1; 8 bases agree with TRBD1. The CDR3 length is 14 residues. Trimming took 7 bases from V and 2 from J; bases not matched to a gene: 9. Germline-derived CDR1 and CDR2 are SQVTM and ANQGSEA. CDR3 amino acids: CSARPDRANTEAFF. In nucleotides, the CDR3 is TGCAGCGCCCGTCCGGACAGGGCAAACACTGAAGCTTTCTTT.

CDR3 loop: CASSSIPGIDSNQPQHF. Here the CDR3 DNA reads TGTGCCAGCAGTTCGATACCAGGGATTGATAGCAATCAGCCCCAGCATTTT. The chain uses TRBV28 and TRBJ1-5; D possibly corresponds to TRBD1 (5 bases). Trimming took 4 bases from V and 0 from J, leaving 16 bases between them. CDR1 MDHEN and CDR2 SYDVKM come from the germline V gene. The CDR3 length is 17 residues.

The V gene is TRBV5-1, the J gene TRBJ1-4; D remains ambiguous. The CDR3 runs to 14 residues. Per the germline V gene, CDR1 is SGHRS and CDR2 is YFSETQ. The V gene lost 1 base and the J gene lost 0 bases, with 4 bases spanning the gap. CDR3 residues: CASSLRATNEKLFF. The CDR3 DNA follows: TGCGCCAGCAGCTTGCGAGCAACTAATGAAAAACTGTTTTTT.

V and J are TRBV11-2 and TRBJ1-2; 9 bases match TRBD1. V dropped 5 bases and J dropped 9; count of bases not matched to a gene: 10. CDR1 is SGHAT, CDR2 FQNNGV, per germline. The CDR3 runs 14 residues. The CDR3 spells CASSRSRDRVSYTF. CDR3 coding DNA: TGTGCCAGCAGCCGTTCGAGGGACAGGGTTAGCTACACCTTC. The full variable domain, completed using reference TRBV11-2 and TRBJ1-2, is EAGVAQSPRYKIIEKRQSVAFWCNPISGHATLYWYQQILGQGPKLLIQFQNNGVVDDSQLPKDRFSAERLKGVDSTLKIQPAKLEDSAVYLCASSRSRDRVSYTFGSGTRLTVV.

The chain carries TRBV6-5 and TRBJ1-4; D unresolved. This CDR3 is built from 14 residues. The V end was cut by 5 bases, the J end by 5 bases, with 12 bases between. Germline assignment: CDR1 MNHEY and CDR2 SVGAGI. The CDR3 DNA is TGTGCCAGCAGTCAGATCGCTGTGAATGAAAAACTGTTTTTT. It specifies CASSQIAVNEKLFF.

The gene calls are TRBV6-5 and TRBJ2-1; 8 bases are a match to TRBD1. J was trimmed by 9 bases and V by 6 bases; bases with no gene match: 7. This CDR3 region has 13 residues. Germline V lookup: CDR1 MNHEY, CDR2 SVGAGI. The CDR3 is CASRLTGAGEQFF. The CDR3 nucleotides are TGTGCCAGCAGATTGACAGGGGCTGGTGAGCAGTTCTTC.

The chain links TRBV5-6 to TRBJ2-3, with 7 bases identical to TRBD1. The CDR3 spans 15 residues. Germline V gives CDR1 SGHDT, CDR2 YYEEEE. V gave up 0 bases and J gave up 4 bases; unmatched junction bases: 5. The chain's CDR3 is CASSLEQGIADTQYF. CDR3 nucleotide sequence: TGTGCCAGCAGCTTGGAACAGGGGATTGCAGATACGCAGTATTTT.

This clone appeared once. J is TRBJ2-5 and V is TRBV25-1; possibly TRBD1 for D (6 bases). There are 14 residues in the CDR3. Trimming removed 2 bases from V and 5 bases from J, with 12 bases in between. The germline V gene encodes CDR1 MGHDK and CDR2 SYGVNS. CDR3 sequence (DNA): TGTGCCAGCAGTGAAGGGGCAGGGGTGGAGACCCAGTACTTC. Its protein product is CASSEGAGVETQYF.

The chain is built from TRBV7-8 and TRBJ2-5, with 7 bases matching TRBD2. This CDR3 spans 14 amino acids. Germline assignment: CDR1 SGHVS and CDR2 FQNEAQ. V lost 5 bases, J lost 1 base, and 4 bases stayed unmatched. The CDR3 protein is CASSRRTSQETQYF. DNA for the CDR3: TGTGCCAGCAGCCGACGGACTAGCCAAGAGACCCAGTACTTC. The whole variable domain, remainder taken from reference TRBV7-8 and TRBJ2-5, is GAGVSQSPRYKVAKRGQDVALRCDPISGHVSLFWYQQALGQGPEFLTYFQNEAQLDKSGLPSDRFFAERPEGSVSTLKIQRTQQEDSAVYLCASSRRTSQETQYFGPGTRLLVL.

Concerning this clone: Other DNA variants within this sample encode the same CDR3. CDR3 coding DNA: TGTGCCAGCAGCTTGGGCCAGGGAGGTGGCTACACCTTC. Amino acids: CASSLGQGGGYTF. The chain links TRBV7-2 to TRBJ1-2; weak D call: TRBD1 (5 bases). Germline V gene data show CDR1 as SGHTA and CDR2 as FQGNSA. The CDR3 length is 13 residues. Between the trimmed V and J ends, which lost 3 bases and 7 bases, there was a span of 12 bases.

This clone appeared a few times. The CDR3 loop reads CAISEGTGAAEGEKLFF. The CDR3 bases are TGTGCCATCAGTGAGGGGACAGGGGCCGCCGAAGGGGAAAAACTGTTTTTT. J is TRBJ1-4 and V is TRBV10-3; 10 bases map to TRBD1. V shed 2 bases, J shed 8 bases, and the junction held 11 bases outside the gene matches. The CDR3 has 17 residues. Germline V gene data show CDR1 as ENHRY and CDR2 as SYGVKD.

V gene TRBV19 combines with J gene TRBJ1-1; D remains unclear. Germline V gene lookup returns CDR1 LNHDA and CDR2 SQIVND (reference sequence). The CDR3 runs to 12 residues. V shed 5 bases and J shed 5 bases, with 9 bases lying between them. Here the CDR3 DNA reads TGTGCCAGTAGTTTAGGGAGTACTGAAGCTTTCTTT. As protein: CASSLGSTEAFF. The full variable domain, completed using reference TRBV19 and TRBJ1-1, is DGGITQSPKYLFRKEGQNVTLSCEQNLNHDAMYWYRQDPGQGLRLIYYSQIVNDFQKGDIAEGYSVSREKKESFPLTVTSAQKNPTAFYLCASSLGSTEAFFGQGTRLTVV.

This chain links TRBV5-4 with TRBJ2-1; D not certain. CDR3 size: 11 residues. Germline V gene lookup returns CDR1 SGHNT and CDR2 YYREEE (reference sequence). Trimming cost V 7 bases and J 5 bases, with 7 bases left between them. The CDR3 DNA sequence: TGTGCCAGCCACAGCAACAATGAGCAGTTCTTC. Translating it yields CASHSNNEQFF.

The chain carries TRBV16 and TRBJ1-4, with a possible D match to TRBD1 (5 bases). The CDR3 sequence is 12 residues long. V was clipped by 3 bases and J by 10 bases, with 9 bases between them. From germline, CDR1 is KGHSY and CDR2 FQNENV. The CDR3 reads CASSHPTGKLFF. CDR3 nucleotide sequence: TGTGCCAGCAGCCACCCCACAGGAAAACTGTTTTTT.

The genes are TRBV6-6 and TRBJ1-6; TRBD1 matches at 9 bases. The CDR3 loop spans 16 amino acids. J lost 0 bases, V lost 5 bases, and 2 bases had no gene match. CDR1 and CDR2 (germline): MNHNY, SVGAGI (reference sequence). The CDR3 sequence: CASSADRGSYNSPLHF. The DNA of the CDR3 is TGTGCCAGCAGTGCGGACAGGGGCTCCTATAATTCACCCCTCCACTTT.

The J gene is TRBJ2-1, the V gene TRBV5-1; 7 bases agree with TRBD1. The V and J ends lost 2 bases and 0 bases, in that order; junction bases with no gene match: 2. The germline V gene encodes CDR1 SGHRS and CDR2 YFSETQ. This CDR3 is 15 amino acids long. Here the CDR3 reads CASSLQGNSYNEQFF. CDR3 sequence (DNA): TGCGCCAGCAGCTTACAGGGGAACTCCTACAATGAGCAGTTCTTC.